This entry lists 18 T cell receptor beta chains sequenced from one sample in a study of radiation and T cells in renal cell carcinoma. Time point in this sample: blood 4 weeks post-SBRT, at nephrectomy. Treatment of the sample: 15 Gy SBRT to primary tumor, nephrectomy 4 weeks later. Assay: immunoSEQ multiplex PCR; the TCRdb copy retains only in-frame clones and omits some. The sample contains 140,000 to 150,000 clones, 86% of which appear only once. This specimen was blood, taken from a patient whose treatment included radiotherapy and nephrectomy. The receptors originated from a woman aged 50 to 65 with renal cell carcinoma.

V usage is TRBV15 and J usage is TRBJ2-5; 9 positions agree with TRBD2. After removal of 4 bases from V and 7 bases from J, the junction contained 10 bases not matched to a gene. This CDR3 comprises 15 residues. Germline CDR1 reads LNHNV; CDR2 reads YYDKDF (reference sequence). CDR3 sequence: CATSISGSLRGTQYF. The DNA for the CDR3 is TGTGCCACCAGCATTAGCGGGAGCTTAAGGGGGACCCAGTACTTC. Variable domain in full (rest from reference TRBV15 and TRBJ2-5): DAMVIQNPRYQVTQFGKPVTLSCSQTLNHNVMYWYQQKSSQAPKLLFHYYDKDFNNEADTPDNFQSRRPNTSFCFLDIRSPGLGDTAMYLCATSISGSLRGTQYFGPGTRLLVL.

This CDR3 reads CASASTDTQYF. CDR3 in DNA: TGCGCCAGCGCTAGCACAGATACGCAGTATTTT. The chain is built from TRBV5-1 and TRBJ2-3, with D unresolved. V was cut by 7 bases and J by 0 bases, with 3 bases left in between. In germline, CDR1 is SGHRS, CDR2 YFSETQ. The CDR3 spans 11 residues. Full variable domain (rest looked up from reference TRBV5-1 and TRBJ2-3): KAGVTQTPRYLIKTRGQQVTLSCSPISGHRSVSWYQQTPGQGLQFLFEYFSETQRNKGNFPGRFSGRQFSNSRSEMNVSTLELGDSALYLCASASTDTQYFGPGTRLTVL.

This clone appeared once. The chain is built from TRBV6-5 and TRBJ2-5; D may be TRBD2 (5 bases). V lost 3 bases and J lost 1, with 6 bases in between. The CDR3 contains 13 residues. CDR1 and CDR2 from the germline V gene are MNHEY and SVGAGI. The CDR3 loop reads CASSYRGQETQYF. The CDR3 coding sequence is TGTGCCAGCAGTTATCGGGGCCAAGAGACCCAGTACTTC.

J is TRBJ1-1 and V is TRBV28; D is uncertain. CDR3 length equals 12 residues. CDR1 MDHEN and CDR2 SYDVKM come from the germline V gene. Trimming took off 8 bases at V and 3 bases at J, with 10 bases between the two ends. CDR3 sequence (DNA): TGTGCCAGCCAACGGGTTGACACTGAAGCTTTCTTT. Protein product: CASQRVDTEAFF.

This rearrangement joins TRBV27 to TRBJ2-2; possibly TRBD2 for D (5 bases). Trimming shortened V by 8 bases and J by 3 bases, and 10 bases separated the two germline ends. This CDR3 region has 13 residues. From germline, CDR1 is MNHEY and CDR2 SMNVEV (reference sequence). The CDR3 spells CASRPSYTGELFF. The CDR3 coding sequence is TGTGCCAGCCGACCTAGCTACACCGGGGAGCTGTTTTTT.

The table lists this clone with a count of one. This rearrangement joins TRBV27 to TRBJ1-2; 7 bases line up with TRBD1. Unmatched junction bases numbered 9, after V lost 8 bases and J lost 6 bases. Germline lookup yields CDR1 MNHEY and CDR2 SMNVEV (reference sequence). The CDR3 spans 13 residues. The CDR3 loop reads CASGNRGSDGYTF. CDR3 nucleotide sequence: TGTGCCAGCGGTAACAGGGGAAGCGATGGCTACACCTTC.

V gene TRBV28 combines with J gene TRBJ2-7; D possibly matches TRBD1 or TRBD2 (5 bases each). Per the germline V gene, CDR1 is MDHEN and CDR2 is SYDVKM. V shed 7 bases and J shed 6 bases, with 16 bases lying between them. This CDR3 has 13 residues. Here the CDR3 DNA reads TGTGCCAGCAAACCGCCGGGGACGAGCGAGCAGTACTTC. This codes for CASKPPGTSEQYF.

V usage is TRBV29-1 and J usage is TRBJ2-7, with 11 bases that match TRBD1. The V and J ends lost 6 bases and 0 bases, in that order; junction bases with no gene match: 4. In germline, CDR1 is SQVTM, CDR2 ANQGSEA. This CDR3 region has 14 residues. The CDR3 sequence is CSVDGTGGSYEQYF. The DNA of the CDR3 is TGCAGCGTGGATGGGACAGGGGGCTCCTACGAGCAGTACTTC.

CDR3 region: CASSPTINYGYTF. CDR3 sequence (DNA): TGTGCCAGCTCACCTACTATTAACTATGGCTACACCTTC. This chain joins TRBV18 and TRBJ1-2, with no clear D. Deletions cut 3 bases from V and 1 base from J, with 6 bases between. Looked up from germline, CDR1 is KGHSH and CDR2 is LQKENI. The CDR3 totals 13 residues.

This clone was detected only once. The chain employs TRBV6-5 and TRBJ2-1; D remains unclear. Germline V gene data show CDR1 as MNHEY and CDR2 as SVGAGI. This CDR3 is built from 13 residues. V was shortened by 5 bases and J by 0 bases, with 5 bases between the two germline ends. The CDR3 loop is CASSIHSYNEQFF. The CDR3 DNA follows: TGTGCCAGCAGTATCCACTCCTACAATGAGCAGTTCTTC.

About this clone: Other nucleotide sequences from this sample produce the same CDR3. The J gene is TRBJ2-3, the V gene TRBV4-2; D unclear. Per the germline V gene, CDR1 is LGHNA and CDR2 is YNFKEQ. CDR3 length: 13 residues. V was clipped by 1 base and J by 3 bases, with 5 bases between them. The CDR3 is CASSQVGTDTQYF. CDR3 DNA: TGTGCCAGCAGCCAAGTGGGTACAGATACGCAGTATTTT.

The CDR3 DNA reads as TGTGCCAGTACCAGGGACAGAAGAAACACTGAAGCTTTCTTT. Protein: CASTRDRRNTEAFF. The chain employs TRBV19 and TRBJ1-1; 7 nucleotides line up with TRBD1. With V trimmed by 7 bases and J by 2 bases, 7 bases remained unmatched. The CDR3 covers 14 residues. Germline CDR1 and CDR2: LNHDA and SQIVND (reference sequence).

The V call is TRBV19, the J call TRBJ1-5, with 10 bases lining up with TRBD1. In germline, CDR1 is LNHDA, CDR2 SQIVND (reference sequence). The CDR3 covers 15 residues. Trimming removed 8 bases from V and 2 bases from J; junction bases left unmatched: 6. In nucleotides, the CDR3 is TGTGCCAGTTCCCGGGACAGGGGTGGCAATCAGCCCCAGCATTTT. It yields the protein CASSRDRGGNQPQHF.

The rearrangement links TRBV2 to TRBJ1-2; D gene unclear. The CDR3 has 10 amino acids. The germline CDR1 and CDR2 sequences are SNHLY and FYNNEI. Trimming removed 4 bases from V and 7 bases from J, with 4 bases in between. The CDR3 DNA reads as TGTGCCAGCAGTGTTAGTGGCTACACCTTC. This encodes CASSVSGYTF.

The V and J genes are TRBV7-2 and TRBJ2-7; D is undetermined. The CDR3 sequence is 13 residues long. The ends were cut back, 3 bases at V and 2 bases at J, with 8 bases in the middle. Germline V CDR1 and CDR2: SGHTA, FQGNSA. The CDR3 region has the DNA TGTGCCAGCAGCTTCAACAGAGCCTACGAGCAGTACTTC. Amino acids: CASSFNRAYEQYF.

This clone was counted only a few times. V gene TRBV19 combines with J gene TRBJ1-1; D is undetermined. Germline assignment: CDR1 LNHDA and CDR2 SQIVND (reference sequence). The CDR3 runs 15 residues. The V gene lost 4 bases and the J gene lost 6 bases, with 18 bases spanning the gap. CDR3 protein: CASSRAVHTRAEAFF. CDR3 coding DNA: TGTGCCAGTAGTAGGGCAGTTCACACTAGGGCTGAAGCTTTCTTT.

The chain uses TRBV19 and TRBJ1-5; D perhaps matches TRBD1 (5 bases). CDR1 LNHDA and CDR2 SQIVND come from the germline V gene (reference sequence). Trimming shortened V by 11 bases and J by 4 bases, and 24 bases separated the two germline ends. This CDR3 has 16 residues. The CDR3 loop reads CACGNLLWQGNQPQHF. CDR3 nucleotide sequence: TGTGCCTGTGGTAATCTGCTCTGGCAGGGTAATCAGCCCCAGCATTTT.

This clone was counted a few times. The rearrangement links TRBV5-1 to TRBJ1-4; TRBD1 is a possible D gene (5 bases). The V gene's germline CDR1 is SGHRS and CDR2 YFSETQ. This CDR3 spans 15 amino acids. Trimming took off 0 bases at V and 8 bases at J, with 14 bases between the two ends. This CDR3 is CASSLAVQGGEKLFF. DNA of the CDR3: TGCGCCAGCAGCTTGGCGGTTCAGGGAGGGGAAAAACTGTTTTTT.